This T cell receptor (beta chain) was profiled in a study of T-cell memory formation after mild COVID-19 (dated by TCRdb to the early 2020s). Study-level background: TCR sequence clusters from the two donors were largely donor specific. In a couple of donors, T-cell clones that expanded and contracted after mild COVID-19 were tracked by sequencing TCRalpha and TCRbeta repertoires over time. The cohort was made up of two young adult volunteers, one female and one male, who were previously healthy.

In the case of this clonotype: Its antigen is currently not known. It has no much larger one-base neighbor in the sample; base qualities were not kept.

Sequencing used an Illumina NovaSeq 6000. Using 5'RACE with constant-segment primers, TCRalpha and TCRbeta cDNA libraries were constructed, with sample barcodes and unique molecular identifiers added in the process. RNA was extracted from every sample with Trizol reagent. The libraries were amplified in two PCR steps, and the second step added a second sample barcode and Illumina TruSeq adapters. The libraries were sequenced on an Illumina NovaSeq using 2 x 150 bp paired-end reads. As for the original processing: Reads were demultiplexed and collapsed into UMI-guided consensus sequences with migec v1.2.7. Using mixcr v2.1.11, UMI consensuses were aligned to TRA and TRB V and J templates and then assembled into clonotypes. Clonotypes were classified as expanded or contracted when called significant by both edgeR and NoisET, with noise models trained on biological replicates. edgeR calls used a false discovery rate-adjusted p below 0.01 and a log2 fold-change threshold of 1. PCA with hierarchical clustering of max-normalized trajectories of the 1000 most abundant clonotypes was used as exploratory dynamics analysis. Each responding clone was given a CD4 or CD8 phenotype based on the CD4+ and CD8+ repertoires, which had been sequenced separately. TCRdb reanalyzed the raw reads on its own, using fastp at Q25 for trimming and MiXCR for clone calling, and kept in-frame beta chains. Each entry is one CDR3 protein sequence, shown with its most common DNA and genes. Clone size and V and J calls follow TCRdb, not the original study. The sample table contains 100,000 to 150,000 distinct CDR3 sequences; only one count was recorded for about a sixth of them. The ten largest clones add up to around 4.8% of the sample.

After removal of 8 bases from V and 3 bases from J, the junction retains 4 bases not matched to a gene. The CDR3 contains 13 residues, cysteine and phenylalanine counted. The entry retains the CDR3 DNA only, 39 bases that are in frame from base 1. Ficoll-Paque density gradient centrifugation was the method used to isolate PBMCs. The investigation overall reported the following: The second-wave clones that peaked on day 37 were not confirmed to be SARS-CoV-2 specific. Balanced CD4/CD8 phenotypes were observed for clones contracting from day 15 to 85, whereas a bias towards CD4+ was observed for a second wave of clones expanding from day 15 to 37. Contracting CD4+ clones appeared mostly in the CM and EM memory subsets, whereas CD8+ clones were enriched in EMRA. Only a couple of mild cases were covered by the study, and larger cohorts that include severe cases with pre-infection samples were considered necessary. Some responding clones were found in pre-infection memory, which suggests that pre-existing cross-reactive memory T cells took part in the SARS-CoV-2 response.

Recombination connected TRBV12-3 or TRBV12-4 to TRBJ2-1, and 7 junction bases match TRBD2. The sequencing input was PBMCs or a T cell subset sorted from them (not recorded which). The source is a man younger than 35 who had mild COVID-19 (a few samples of this study predate the infection). The sample titles of this study are shuffled in the database, so cell type and time point are left out; the donor was told from shared clones. CDR3 sequence: CASRRGSYNEQFF. The bases read TGTGCCAGCCGGCGGGGGAGCTACAATGAGCAGTTCTTC.